This T cell receptor (beta chain) was identified during a study of CD8+CD57+ T cells in acquired aplastic anemia. Study-level information: Sorted CD4+ plus CD8+ cells gave DNA averaging 3.2 ug. Sequencing produced an average of about 11 million reads per healthy donor for CD4+ cells.

V gave up 5 bases and J gave up 5 bases; unmatched junction bases: 13. CDR1 and CDR2 from the germline V gene are SEHNR and FQNEAQ (reference sequence). The CDR3 consists of 16 residues. At least ten counts were recorded for this clonotype. Its antigen remains unknown. Overall study findings and caveats: Both patients and controls carried the same twenty-nine CD8+ CDR3 sequences.

TCR beta VDJ and CDR3 profiles were obtained from a genomic DNA template. TCRdb ran MiXCR on the reads and lists one entry per CDR3 protein. This sample has roughly 63,000 distinct CDR3 sequences; roughly half occur once, and the top ten carry about 8.3%. This TCR derives from a human donor in good health, serving as a control. The sample comprised sorted CD4+, CD8+, or CD8+CD57+ T cells (not recorded which) from PBMCs. The V call is TRBV7-9, the J call TRBJ2-5, with 8 bases matching TRBD2. DNA for the CDR3: TGTGCCAGCAGCCTAAGCGGGAGAAGGGTTTATGAGACCCAGTACTTC. As protein: CASSLSGRRVYETQYF.